Shown below are 5 T cell receptor beta chains from a single sample sequenced in a study of long-term antiretroviral therapy in people with HIV. At the survey level, the v3.0 immunoSEQ assay was run. Some clones are missing from TCRdb's copy, which holds only in-frame ones; the method was immunoSEQ multiplex PCR. The sample carries fewer than 35,000 clones, 85% recorded once. This material consisted of unsorted PBMCs, taken roughly 3.3 years after starting antiretroviral therapy. These TCRs come from a man in his late teens or twenties with HIV.

The rearrangement joins TRBV5-4 to TRBJ1-1; D possibly corresponds to TRBD1 (5 bases). There are 14 residues in the CDR3. V lost 4 bases and J lost 1, with 11 bases in between. Looked up from germline, CDR1 is SGHNT and CDR2 is YYREEE (reference sequence). The DNA for the CDR3 is TGTGCCAGCAGCACTGAAACAGGGAACACTGAAGCTTTCTTT. This translates into CASSTETGNTEAFF.

This clone has only one observation. The rearrangement joins TRBV6-1 to TRBJ1-1; the match to TRBD1 covers 7 bases. This CDR3 has 12 residues. V shed 6 bases and J 5 bases; nucleotides not matched to a gene: 3. The germline V gene encodes CDR1 MNHNS and CDR2 SASEGT. DNA for the CDR3: TGTGCCAGCAGGGAACAGGGGACTGAAGCTTTCTTT. Amino acid sequence: CASREQGTEAFF.

The chain recombines TRBV6-5 with TRBJ1-2; D may be TRBD1 (5 bases). Per germline, CDR1 MNHEY and CDR2 SVGAGI. The CDR3 extends over 14 amino acids. The V gene lost 6 bases and the J gene lost 4 bases, with 15 bases spanning the gap. CDR3 amino acids: CASRYRGLSYGYTF. The CDR3 DNA follows: TGTGCCAGCAGATATCGGGGACTGAGCTATGGCTACACCTTC.

This chain links TRBV19 with TRBJ1-1; D remains unclear. Germline-derived CDR1 and CDR2 are LNHDA and SQIVND (reference sequence). This CDR3 spans 12 amino acids. The ends were cut back, 10 bases at V and 1 base at J, with 10 bases in the middle. DNA of the CDR3: TGTGCCACCAGACGGAAGAACACTGAAGCTTTCTTT. This codes for CATRRKNTEAFF.

The chain links TRBV7-8 to TRBJ1-5, with no clear D. CDR1 and CDR2 (germline): SGHVS, FQNEAQ. The CDR3 consists of 16 residues. The V gene lost 8 bases and the J gene lost 7 bases, with 24 bases spanning the gap. The CDR3: CASGALEGELDQPQHF. DNA for the CDR3: TGTGCCAGCGGCGCCTTGGAAGGAGAGCTCGACCAGCCCCAGCATTTT.